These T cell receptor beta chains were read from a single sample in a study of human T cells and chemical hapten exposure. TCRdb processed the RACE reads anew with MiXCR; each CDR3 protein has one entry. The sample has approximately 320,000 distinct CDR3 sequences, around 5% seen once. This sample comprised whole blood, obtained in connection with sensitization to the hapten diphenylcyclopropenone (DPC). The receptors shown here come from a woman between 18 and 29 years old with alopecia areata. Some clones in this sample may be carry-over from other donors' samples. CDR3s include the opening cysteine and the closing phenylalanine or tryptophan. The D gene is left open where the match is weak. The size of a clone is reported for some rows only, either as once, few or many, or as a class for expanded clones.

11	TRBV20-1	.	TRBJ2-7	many	CSAPDRYEQYF	TGCAGTGCTCCCGACCGGTACGAGCAGTACTTC
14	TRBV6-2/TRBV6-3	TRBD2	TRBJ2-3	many	CASSIAGGTDTQYF	TGTGCCAGCAGCATAGCGGGGGGCACAGATACGCAGTATTTT
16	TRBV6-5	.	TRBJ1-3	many	CASSYSSSPSGNTIYF	TGTGCCAGCAGTTACTCGTCTTCGCCATCTGGAAACACCATATATTTT
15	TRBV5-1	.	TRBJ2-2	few	CASSLQPQNTGELFF	TGCGCCAGCAGCTTACAGCCGCAGAACACCGGGGAGCTGTTTTTT
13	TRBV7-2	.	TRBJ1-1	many	CASSLGEWGAAFF	TGTGCCAGCAGCTTAGGAGAATGGGGGGCCGCTTTCTTT
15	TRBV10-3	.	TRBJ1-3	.	CAISESWQEGNTIYF	TGTGCCATCAGTGAGTCGTGGCAGGAAGGAAACACCATATATTTT
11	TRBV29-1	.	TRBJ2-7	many	CSVEGVYEQYF	TGCAGCGTAGAGGGGGTCTACGAGCAGTACTTC
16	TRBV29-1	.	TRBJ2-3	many	CSVPTVQLTPTDTQYF	TGCAGCGTCCCCACAGTTCAGCTAACACCCACAGATACGCAGTATTTT
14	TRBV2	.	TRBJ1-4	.	CASSEGLQNEKLFF	TGTGCCAGCAGTGAAGGCCTTCAGAATGAAAAACTGTTTTTT
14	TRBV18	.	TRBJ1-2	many	CASSPRGAPKGYTF	TGTGCCAGCTCACCACGGGGGGCCCCAAAGGGCTACACCTTC
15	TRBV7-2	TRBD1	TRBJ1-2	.	CASSPPGQGIYGYTF	TGTGCCAGCAGCCCACCGGGACAGGGGATCTATGGCTACACCTTC
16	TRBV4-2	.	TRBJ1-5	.	CASSQDLKGGNQPQHF	TGTGCCAGCAGCCAAGACTTAAAGGGGGGCAATCAGCCCCAGCATTTT
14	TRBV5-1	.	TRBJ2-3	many	CASRERFQRDTQYF	TGCGCCAGCAGAGAAAGGTTCCAACGAGATACGCAGTATTTT
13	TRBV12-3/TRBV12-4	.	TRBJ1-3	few	CASSQTGKNTIYF	TGTGCCAGCAGTCAAACAGGGAAAAACACCATATATTTT
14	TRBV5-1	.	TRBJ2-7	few	CASSFDRGSYEQYF	TGCGCCAGCAGCTTTGACAGAGGGTCCTACGAGCAGTACTTC
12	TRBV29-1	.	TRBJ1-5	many	CSAGDSNQPQHF	TGCAGCGCGGGGGACAGCAATCAGCCCCAGCATTTT
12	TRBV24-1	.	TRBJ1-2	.	CATSDWTDGYTF	TGTGCCACCAGTGACTGGACGGATGGCTACACCTTC
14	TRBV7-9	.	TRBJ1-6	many	CASSGSDYNSPLHF	TGTGCCAGCAGCGGATCCGACTATAATTCACCCCTCCACTTT
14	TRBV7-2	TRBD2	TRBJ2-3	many	CASSLGLATDTQYF	TGTGCCAGCAGCTTGGGACTAGCGACAGATACGCAGTATTTT
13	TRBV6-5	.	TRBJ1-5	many	CASSRGGNQPQHF	TGTGCCAGTTCGAGGGGCGGCAATCAGCCCCAGCATTTT
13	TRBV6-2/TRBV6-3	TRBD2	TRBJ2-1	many	CASSYVAGGEQFF	TGTGCCAGCAGTTACGTGGCGGGGGGTGAGCAGTTCTTC
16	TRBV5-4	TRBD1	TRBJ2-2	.	CASSLGTGRNTGELFF	TGTGCCAGCAGCCTGGGGACAGGAAGGAACACCGGGGAGCTGTTTTTT
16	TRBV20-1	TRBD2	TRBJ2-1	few	CSAGRQRGGRNNEQFF	TGCAGTGCTGGACGCCAGCGGGGGGGCCGAAACAATGAGCAGTTCTTC
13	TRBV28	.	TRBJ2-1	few	CASSLIRGNEQFF	TGTGCCAGCAGTTTGATTCGAGGGAATGAGCAGTTCTTC
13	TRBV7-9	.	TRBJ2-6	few	CASTPLQENVLTF	TGTGCCAGCACCCCTCTGCAGGAGAACGTCCTGACTTTC
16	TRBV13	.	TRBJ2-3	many	CASSYEVGGRADTQYF	TGTGCCAGCAGCTACGAGGTGGGGGGGCGCGCAGATACGCAGTATTTT